This T cell receptor beta chain was sequenced in a study of monozygotic twins with inflammatory bowel disease. Samples each yielded cDNA through eight separate reactions. TCRdb re-called the 5' RACE reads, yielding one record per CDR3 amino acid sequence without DNA. The table lists approximately 200,000 distinct CDR3 sequences. Material for sequencing was blood. The origin of this receptor is a human donor with ulcerative colitis or Crohn's disease, or a healthy co-twin of an affected twin (not recorded which).

The CDR3 reads CASSLSLAGTGELFF. This chain uses TRBV11-2 with TRBJ2-2; checking the TCRdb D call of TRBD2 is not possible without DNA. The V gene's germline CDR1 is SGHAT and CDR2 FQNNGV. This CDR3 comprises 15 residues.